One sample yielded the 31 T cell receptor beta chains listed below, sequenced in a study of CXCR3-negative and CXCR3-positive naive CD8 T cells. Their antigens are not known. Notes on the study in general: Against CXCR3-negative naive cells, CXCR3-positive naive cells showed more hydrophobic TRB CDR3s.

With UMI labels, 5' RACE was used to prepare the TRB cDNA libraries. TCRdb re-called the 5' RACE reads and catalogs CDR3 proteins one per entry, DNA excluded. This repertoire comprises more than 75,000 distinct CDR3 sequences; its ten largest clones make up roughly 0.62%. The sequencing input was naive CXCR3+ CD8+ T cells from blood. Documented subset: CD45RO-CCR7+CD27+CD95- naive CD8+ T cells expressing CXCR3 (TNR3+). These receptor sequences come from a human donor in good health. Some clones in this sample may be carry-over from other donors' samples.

The CDR3: CASTRAGSYEQYF. The V and J genes are TRBV27 and TRBJ2-7; with no DNA, the TCRdb D assignment of TRBD2 cannot be verified. Germline loops: CDR1 MNHEY, CDR2 SMNVEV (reference sequence). There are 13 residues in the CDR3.

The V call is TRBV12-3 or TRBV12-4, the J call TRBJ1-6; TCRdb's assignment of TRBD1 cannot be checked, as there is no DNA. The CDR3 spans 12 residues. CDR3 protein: CASSSGTSPLHF.

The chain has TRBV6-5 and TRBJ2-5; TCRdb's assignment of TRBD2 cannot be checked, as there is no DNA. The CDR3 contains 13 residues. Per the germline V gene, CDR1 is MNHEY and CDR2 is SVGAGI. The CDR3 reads CASTDYGGETQYF.

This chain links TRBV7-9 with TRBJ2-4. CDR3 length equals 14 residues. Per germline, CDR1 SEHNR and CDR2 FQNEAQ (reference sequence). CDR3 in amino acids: CASSSGVAKNIQYF.

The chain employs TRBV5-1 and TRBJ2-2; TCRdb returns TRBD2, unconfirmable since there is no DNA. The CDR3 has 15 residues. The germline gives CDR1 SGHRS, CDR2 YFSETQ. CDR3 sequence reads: CASSLAGGNTGELFF.

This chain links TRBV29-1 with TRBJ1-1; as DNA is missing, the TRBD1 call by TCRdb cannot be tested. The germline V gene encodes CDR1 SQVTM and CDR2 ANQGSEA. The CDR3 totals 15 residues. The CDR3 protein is CSVENPRGSDTQAFF.

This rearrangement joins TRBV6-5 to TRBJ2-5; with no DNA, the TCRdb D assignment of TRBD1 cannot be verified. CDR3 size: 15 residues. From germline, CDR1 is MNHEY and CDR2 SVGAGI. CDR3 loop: CASSLLDRVGETQYF.

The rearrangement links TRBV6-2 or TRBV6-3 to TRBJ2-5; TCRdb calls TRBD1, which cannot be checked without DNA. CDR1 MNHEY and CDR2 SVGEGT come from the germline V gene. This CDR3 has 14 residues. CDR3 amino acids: CASSRTGSLETQYF.

CDR3 sequence reads: CASSPGQAIYEQYF. The chain carries TRBV5-5 and TRBJ2-7; absent DNA, TCRdb's TRBD1 call cannot be checked. Germline V gives CDR1 SGHKS, CDR2 YYEKEE (reference sequence). The CDR3 runs 14 residues.

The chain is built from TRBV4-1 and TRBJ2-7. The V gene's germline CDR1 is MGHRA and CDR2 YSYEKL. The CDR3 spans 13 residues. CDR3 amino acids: CASSRVGSYEQYF.

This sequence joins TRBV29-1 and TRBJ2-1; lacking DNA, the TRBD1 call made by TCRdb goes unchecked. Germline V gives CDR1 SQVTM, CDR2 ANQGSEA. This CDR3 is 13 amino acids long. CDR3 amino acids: CSVGQGDYNEQFF.

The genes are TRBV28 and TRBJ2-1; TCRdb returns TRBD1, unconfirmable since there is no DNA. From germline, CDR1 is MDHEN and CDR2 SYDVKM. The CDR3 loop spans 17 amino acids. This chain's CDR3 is CASSSGDQIRTVDEQFF.

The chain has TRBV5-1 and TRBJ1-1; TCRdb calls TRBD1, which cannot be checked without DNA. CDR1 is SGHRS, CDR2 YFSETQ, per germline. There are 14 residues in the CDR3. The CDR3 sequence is CASSTGQGRVEAFF.

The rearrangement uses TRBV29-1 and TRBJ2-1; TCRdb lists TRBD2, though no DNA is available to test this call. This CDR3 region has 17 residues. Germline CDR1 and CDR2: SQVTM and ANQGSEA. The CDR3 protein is CSVDRGQLAGGHNEQFF.

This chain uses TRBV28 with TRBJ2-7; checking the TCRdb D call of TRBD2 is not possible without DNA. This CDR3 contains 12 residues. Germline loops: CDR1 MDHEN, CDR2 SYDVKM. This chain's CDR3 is CASSLGPTVQYF.

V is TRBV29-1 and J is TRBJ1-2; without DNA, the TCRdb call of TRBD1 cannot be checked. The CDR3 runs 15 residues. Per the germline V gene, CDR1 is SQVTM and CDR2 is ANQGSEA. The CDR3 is CSVEDGRGRNYGYTF.

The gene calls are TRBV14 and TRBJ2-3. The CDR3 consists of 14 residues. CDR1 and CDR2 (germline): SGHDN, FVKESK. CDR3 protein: CASSRLYSTDTQYF.

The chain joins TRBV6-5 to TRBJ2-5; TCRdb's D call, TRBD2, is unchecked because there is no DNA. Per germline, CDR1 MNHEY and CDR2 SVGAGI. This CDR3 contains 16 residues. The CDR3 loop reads CASSLILGEESGTQYF.

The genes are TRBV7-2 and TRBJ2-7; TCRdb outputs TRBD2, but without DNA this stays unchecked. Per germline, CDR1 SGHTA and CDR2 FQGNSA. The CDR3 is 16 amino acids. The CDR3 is CASSLSTLDYSYEQYF. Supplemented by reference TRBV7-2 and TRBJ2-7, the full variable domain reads GAGVSQSPSNKVTEKGKDVELRCDPISGHTALYWYRQSLGQGLEFLIYFQGNSAPDKSGLPSDRFSAERTGGSVSTLTIQRTQQEDSAVYLCASSLSTLDYSYEQYFGPGTRLTVT.

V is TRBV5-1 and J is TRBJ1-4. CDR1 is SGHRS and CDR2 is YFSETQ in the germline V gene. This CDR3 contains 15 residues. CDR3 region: CASSSLDATNEKLFF.

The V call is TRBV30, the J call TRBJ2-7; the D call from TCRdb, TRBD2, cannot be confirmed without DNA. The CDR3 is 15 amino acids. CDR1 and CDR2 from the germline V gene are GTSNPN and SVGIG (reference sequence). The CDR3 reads CAWSVSRLAGDEQYF.

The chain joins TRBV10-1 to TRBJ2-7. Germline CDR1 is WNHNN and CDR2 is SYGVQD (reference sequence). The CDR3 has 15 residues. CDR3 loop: CASSDWPGSSYEQYF.

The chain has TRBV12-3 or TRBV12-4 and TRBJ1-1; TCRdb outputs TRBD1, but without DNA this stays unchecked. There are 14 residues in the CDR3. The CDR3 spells CASSGTGVSTEAFF.

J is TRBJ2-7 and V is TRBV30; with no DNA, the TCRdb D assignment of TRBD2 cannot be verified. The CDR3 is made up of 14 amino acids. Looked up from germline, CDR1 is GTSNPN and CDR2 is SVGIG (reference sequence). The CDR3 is CAWSVLAGDYEQYF.

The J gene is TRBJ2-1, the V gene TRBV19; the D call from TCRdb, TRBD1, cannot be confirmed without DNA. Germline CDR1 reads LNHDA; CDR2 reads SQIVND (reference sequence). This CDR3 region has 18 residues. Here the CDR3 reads CASSIDRYGSPSYNEQFF.

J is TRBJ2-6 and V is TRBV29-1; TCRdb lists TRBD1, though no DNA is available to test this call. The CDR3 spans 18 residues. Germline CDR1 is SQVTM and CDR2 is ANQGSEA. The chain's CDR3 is CSVEDRRDRLSGANVLTF.

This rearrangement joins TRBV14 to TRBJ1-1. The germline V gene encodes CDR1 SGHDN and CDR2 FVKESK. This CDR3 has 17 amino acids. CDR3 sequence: CASSQDLVVRDYTEAFF.

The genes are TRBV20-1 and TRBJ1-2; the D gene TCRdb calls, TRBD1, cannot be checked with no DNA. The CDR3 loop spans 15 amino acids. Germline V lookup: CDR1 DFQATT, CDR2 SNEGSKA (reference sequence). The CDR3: CSASKQGVIDYGYTF.

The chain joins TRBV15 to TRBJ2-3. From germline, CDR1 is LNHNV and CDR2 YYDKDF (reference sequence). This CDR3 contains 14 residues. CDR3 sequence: CATSRGGGPDTQYF.

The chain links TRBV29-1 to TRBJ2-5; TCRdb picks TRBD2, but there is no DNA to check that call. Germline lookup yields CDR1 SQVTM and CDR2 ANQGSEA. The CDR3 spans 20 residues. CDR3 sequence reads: CSVEVRAAGRAGVVEETQYF.

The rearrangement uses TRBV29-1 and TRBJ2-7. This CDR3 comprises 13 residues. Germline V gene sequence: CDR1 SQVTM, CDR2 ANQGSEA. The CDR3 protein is CSVEAHASYEQYF.